What follows are 27 T cell receptor beta chains derived from one specimen sequenced in a study of cytomegalovirus exposure and HLA in healthy donors. The PCR used 60 Vbeta and 13 Jbeta primers. The protocol was immunoSEQ multiplex PCR, while the TCRdb copy is restricted to in-frame clones and leaves out a portion. This table holds some 160,000 clones, 65% to 80% found once. Input material: PBMCs. These receptors came from a woman under 40 in good health and CMV-seronegative.

The chain links TRBV29-1 to TRBJ2-3; D unclear. Trimming left V 0 bases short and J 6 bases short, with 10 bases between. Germline V lookup: CDR1 SQVTM, CDR2 ANQGSEA. The CDR3 consists of 13 residues. The DNA for the CDR3 is TGCAGCGTTGAAGATCGCGGTTCTGATACGCAGTATTTT. Amino acids: CSVEDRGSDTQYF.

This rearrangement joins TRBV5-4 to TRBJ2-3; D possibly corresponds to TRBD1 (5 bases). Trimming left V 2 bases short and J 4 bases short, with 8 bases between. The CDR3 spans 13 residues. CDR1 is SGHNT, CDR2 YYREEE, per germline (reference sequence). CDR3 DNA sequence: TGTGCCAGCAGCTTTAAGGGGCCAGATACGCAGTATTTT. It yields the protein CASSFKGPDTQYF.

V and J are TRBV5-7 and TRBJ1-1; TRBD1 matches at 7 bases. TRBV5-7 is flagged as an ORF with uncertain function. The CDR3 covers 17 residues. J lost 0 bases, V lost 6 bases, and 14 bases had no gene match. CDR3 sequence (DNA): TGTGCCAGCATCCTCCGAGGGACAGACGGGATGAACACTGAAGCTTTCTTT. Its protein is CASILRGTDGMNTEAFF.

The chain's CDR3 is CASSLARGPDSNQPQHF. CDR3 DNA: TGTGCCAGCAGCTTAGCGCGGGGGCCAGATAGCAATCAGCCCCAGCATTTT. The chain employs TRBV7-2 and TRBJ1-5, with D perhaps matching TRBD1 (6 bases). Germline V gene lookup returns CDR1 SGHTA and CDR2 FQGNSA. Trimming pared 0 bases from V and 0 bases from J, leaving 12 bases between. This CDR3 has 17 amino acids.

Worth noting for this clone: An end of the junction does not agree with germline; a read error may underlie this. The chain is built from TRBV7-9 and TRBJ2-7; 10 bases line up with TRBD1. The length of the CDR3 is 14 residues. CDR1 is SEHNR and CDR2 is FQNEAQ in the germline V gene (reference sequence). This chain's CDR3 is CSSSSGDRGHEQYF. The CDR3 nucleotides are TGTTCCAGCAGCTCGGGGGACAGGGGCCACGAGCAGTACTTC. Combining the CDR3 with reference TRBV7-9 and TRBJ2-7 gives the whole variable domain DTGVSQNPRHKITKRGQNVTFRCDPISEHNRLYWYRQTLGQGPEFLTYFQNEAQLEKSRLLSDRFSAERPKGSFSTLEIQRTEQGDSAMYLCSSSSGDRGHEQYFGPGTRLTVT.

The chain recombines TRBV12-5 with TRBJ1-1; D possibly corresponds to TRBD1 (5 bases). The germline V gene encodes CDR1 LGHNT and CDR2 FRNRAP. This CDR3 has 14 amino acids. The V end lost 1 base, the J end lost 5 bases, and 11 bases lay between the germline ends. CDR3 DNA: TGTGCTAGTGGTTTGGCAGCAGGGAGGACTGAAGCTTTCTTT. Protein: CASGLAAGRTEAFF.

This chain connects TRBV28 to TRBJ2-7; perhaps TRBD1 as D (6 bases). This CDR3 is built from 16 residues. Trimming cost V 6 bases and J 0 bases, with 18 bases left between them. CDR1 and CDR2 from the germline V gene are MDHEN and SYDVKM. This CDR3 is CASRWAGTQGSYEQYF. Here the CDR3 DNA reads TGTGCCAGCAGGTGGGCCGGGACACAGGGCTCCTACGAGCAGTACTTC.

The V gene is TRBV9, the J gene TRBJ2-3, with 9 bases matching TRBD2. Trimming at V came to 2 bases and at J to 2 bases, leaving 3 bases not matched to a gene. CDR1 SGDLS and CDR2 YYNGEE come from the germline V gene. The CDR3 runs to 15 residues. CDR3 in DNA: TGTGCCAGCAGCGTTAGCGGGAGAGTCACAGATACGCAGTATTTT. Residues: CASSVSGRVTDTQYF.

The CDR3 nucleotides read TGTGCCAGCAGCTTAGCCCTAACCTTCAACACTGAAGCTTTCTTT. Translated, it gives CASSLALTFNTEAFF. V is TRBV7-2 and J is TRBJ1-1, with D uncertain. Trimming stripped 0 bases from V and 2 bases from J, with 10 bases between. Germline values: CDR1 SGHTA, CDR2 FQGNSA. This CDR3 spans 15 amino acids.

This sequence joins TRBV7-8 and TRBJ1-1, with D uncertain. The ends were cut back, 1 base at V and 8 bases at J, with 5 bases in the middle. CDR3 length: 11 amino acids. Germline-derived CDR1 and CDR2 are SGHVS and FQNEAQ. CDR3 region: CASSLEREAFF. CDR3 sequence (DNA): TGTGCCAGCAGCTTAGAGAGAGAAGCTTTCTTT.

Here the CDR3 DNA reads TGTGCCAGCTCACCAGGGACTAGCAGGGACTTCTACAATGAGCAGTTCTTC. This codes for CASSPGTSRDFYNEQFF. This sequence joins TRBV18 and TRBJ2-1; 9 nucleotides agree with TRBD2. This CDR3 is built from 17 residues. After removal of 2 bases from V and 3 bases from J, the junction contained 8 bases not matched to a gene. Germline V gene lookup returns CDR1 KGHSH and CDR2 LQKENI.

The sample holds a few counts of this clone. This chain uses TRBV27 with TRBJ2-4; TRBD2 aligns across 9 bases. Germline V gives CDR1 MNHEY, CDR2 SMNVEV (reference sequence). The junction had 14 bases not matched to a gene; V was cut back by 11 bases and J by 3 bases. The CDR3 runs to 16 residues. CDR3 sequence (DNA): TGTGCCGACCTGGCTAGCGGGATGGGGAGCAAAAACATTCAGTACTTC. It specifies CADLASGMGSKNIQYF.

This chain connects TRBV4-2 to TRBJ2-2, with 7 bases lining up with TRBD1. CDR1 and CDR2 (germline): LGHNA, YNFKEQ. V was pared by 3 bases and J by 4 bases, with 8 bases of the junction left unmatched. CDR3 length equals 16 residues. CDR3 protein: CASSHPGQIGTGELFF. The CDR3 DNA is TGTGCCAGCAGCCATCCGGGACAGATAGGCACCGGGGAGCTGTTTTTT.

CDR3 sequence reads: CASSSSGTSGGELFF. For the CDR3, the DNA is TGTGCCAGCAGCTCATCCGGGACATCGGGCGGGGAGCTGTTTTTT. The chain combines TRBV7-3 with TRBJ2-2, with D perhaps TRBD1 (6 bases). This CDR3 region has 15 residues. Germline V gene lookup returns CDR1 SGHTA and CDR2 FQGTGA. V shed 4 bases and J shed 7 bases, with 16 bases lying between them.

The chain employs TRBV19 and TRBJ2-7; TRBD2 might be the D (6 bases). The CDR3 length is 19 residues. In germline, CDR1 is LNHDA, CDR2 SQIVND (reference sequence). Trimming removed 1 base at V and 0 bases at J, with 22 bases between. The CDR3, as DNA: TGTGCCAGTAGTATAGGCGGGGTATGGGGCGGGAAAAGCTCCTACGAGCAGTACTTC. It encodes CASSIGGVWGGKSSYEQYF.

The DNA for the CDR3 is TGTGCCAGCAGCGAGCACCCCCCGGGGGCTGGGGCCAACGTCCTGACTTTC. It yields the protein CASSEHPPGAGANVLTF. The chain has TRBV9 and TRBJ2-6, with D perhaps TRBD2 (6 bases). This CDR3 has 17 residues. Germline lookup yields CDR1 SGDLS and CDR2 YYNGEE. Trimming removed 3 bases at V and 2 bases at J, with 15 bases between.

The chain is built from TRBV9 and TRBJ2-7, with D maybe TRBD2 (7 bases). The germline CDR1 and CDR2 sequences are SGDLS and YYNGEE. The V and J ends lost 0 bases and 0 bases respectively, with 16 bases between them. The CDR3 consists of 17 residues. The CDR3 sequence is CASSVGGGHTSSYEQYF. The CDR3 DNA reads TGTGCCAGCAGCGTAGGGGGGGGACATACAAGCTCCTACGAGCAGTACTTC.

V gene TRBV15 combines with J gene TRBJ2-3; 8 nucleotides match TRBD2. The CDR3 runs to 16 residues. In germline, CDR1 is LNHNV, CDR2 YYDKDF (reference sequence). Unmatched junction bases numbered 9, after V lost 1 base and J lost 6 bases. CDR3 protein: CATSRGRNGGADTQYF. The CDR3 bases are TGTGCCACCAGCAGAGGAAGAAACGGGGGGGCCGATACGCAGTATTTT. Based on the CDR3 plus reference TRBV15 and TRBJ2-3, the full variable domain is DAMVIQNPRYQVTQFGKPVTLSCSQTLNHNVMYWYQQKSSQAPKLLFHYYDKDFNNEADTPDNFQSRRPNTSFCFLDIRSPGLGDTAMYLCATSRGRNGGADTQYFGPGTRLTVL.

The V gene is TRBV7-9, the J gene TRBJ1-2; TRBD1 agrees at 8 bases. The CDR3 runs to 14 residues. Germline V gene sequence: CDR1 SEHNR, CDR2 FQNEAQ (reference sequence). V lost 4 bases and J lost 2; bases outside the gene matches: 3. The CDR3: CASSSRDRNYGYTF. CDR3 sequence (DNA): TGTGCCAGCAGCTCTCGGGACAGGAACTATGGCTACACCTTC.

The rearrangement links TRBV6-6 to TRBJ2-7; TRBD2 is a possible D gene (7 bases). The CDR3 totals 16 residues. The V end was cut by 1 base, the J end by 5 bases, with 18 bases between. Germline lookup yields CDR1 MNHNY and CDR2 SVGAGI (reference sequence). CDR3 region: CASSYYRGARGDEQYF. Written as DNA, the CDR3 is TGTGCCAGCAGTTACTATCGGGGGGCTCGGGGGGACGAGCAGTACTTC.

This sequence joins TRBV4-3 and TRBJ1-2; D gene ambiguous. Germline V gene sequence: CDR1 LGHNA, CDR2 YSLEER. The CDR3 length is 15 residues. The V end was cut by 2 bases, the J end by 8 bases, with 18 bases between. In DNA, the CDR3 is TGCGCCAGCAGCCAATACACGACCGGGGTTGGGGGCTACACCTTC. It encodes CASSQYTTGVGGYTF.

This sequence joins TRBV28 and TRBJ2-5, with TRBD2 matching over 8 bases. V gave up 5 bases and J gave up 4 bases; unmatched junction bases: 6. Per germline, CDR1 MDHEN and CDR2 SYDVKM. The CDR3 sequence is 14 residues long. The CDR3 loop is CASSGVGRGETQYF. The CDR3 DNA is TGTGCCAGCAGTGGGGTCGGGAGGGGAGAGACCCAGTACTTC.

The chain joins TRBV27 to TRBJ2-1, with TRBD2 identical over 8 bases. The germline V gene encodes CDR1 MNHEY and CDR2 SMNVEV (reference sequence). V trimming: 3 bases; J trimming: 8 bases; junction bases outside the gene matches: 6. The CDR3 runs 14 residues. Here the CDR3 reads CASSFSGSYDEQFF. The CDR3 bases are TGTGCCAGCAGTTTCAGCGGGAGTTACGATGAGCAGTTCTTC.

This chain joins TRBV9 and TRBJ2-3; TRBD1 is a possible D gene (6 bases). Germline V gene data show CDR1 as SGDLS and CDR2 as YYNGEE. The ends were cut back, 0 bases at V and 1 base at J, with 9 bases in the middle. The CDR3 length is 15 residues. CDR3 sequence reads: CASSVEAGGTDTQYF. CDR3 DNA sequence: TGTGCCAGCAGCGTAGAGGCAGGGGGCACAGATACGCAGTATTTT.

V and J are TRBV7-9 and TRBJ2-3, with 9 bases identical to TRBD2. The CDR3 runs to 16 residues. Trimming cost V 3 bases and J 2 bases; bases outside gene matches: 6. Germline CDR1 reads SEHNR; CDR2 reads FQNEAQ (reference sequence). As DNA, the CDR3 is TGTGCCAGCAGCTTGATGCGGGGGGGCCTCACAGATACGCAGTATTTT. Its translation is CASSLMRGGLTDTQYF.

This clone has only a few counts. V gene TRBV27 combines with J gene TRBJ2-7; D possibly corresponds to TRBD2 (6 bases). This CDR3 has 17 residues. Trimming cost V 6 bases and J 7 bases, with 28 bases left between them. CDR1 MNHEY and CDR2 SMNVEV come from the germline V gene (reference sequence). The CDR3 DNA follows: TGTGCCAGCAGGGCTCCCCCGCTGGACTACCCAAGGGGAGAGCAGTACTTC. As protein: CASRAPPLDYPRGEQYF.

Turning to this clone: Other DNA sequences within the sample encode an identical CDR3. The chain employs TRBV6-5 and TRBJ1-1, with D perhaps matching TRBD1 (5 bases). Per the germline V gene, CDR1 is MNHEY and CDR2 is SVGAGI. CDR3 length: 14 residues. Trimming cost V 2 bases and J 1 base, with 8 bases left between them. CDR3 sequence reads: CASSYGQGNTEAFF. As DNA, the CDR3 is TGTGCCAGCAGTTACGGGCAGGGGAACACTGAAGCTTTCTTT.